These 7 T cell receptor beta chains came from one sample sequenced in a study of blood T cell repertoires in COVID-19. Here immunoSEQ multiplex PCR was the method, and the copy in TCRdb shows in-frame clones only, minus some. This sample carries some 300,000 clones, roughly nine tenths of them seen once, and the ten largest clones take less than 3.5%. Sequencing was done on a sample of PBMCs or T cells enriched from blood (not recorded which). Every receptor here comes from a woman in her forties or fifties who had been exposed to COVID-19.

The chain is built from TRBV5-1 and TRBJ1-3, with 7 positions matching TRBD1. Trimming removed 3 bases from V and 0 bases from J; junction bases left unmatched: 6. This CDR3 is 16 amino acids long. The V gene's germline CDR1 is SGHRS and CDR2 YFSETQ. CDR3 coding DNA: TGCGCCAGCAGCTCCCAGGGACAGAGCTCTGGAAACACCATATATTTT. Its protein product is CASSSQGQSSGNTIYF.

The chain joins TRBV3-1 (or the pseudogene TRBV3-2) to TRBJ1-6; D gene unclear. The germline gives CDR1 LGHDT, CDR2 YNNKEL (reference sequence). The CDR3 has 15 amino acids. The V gene lost 4 bases and the J gene lost 3 bases, with 10 bases spanning the gap. This chain's CDR3 is CASSPTQDYNSPLHF. As DNA, the CDR3 is TGTGCCAGCAGCCCGACGCAGGACTATAATTCACCCCTCCACTTT.

For the CDR3, the DNA is TGTGCCAGCAGCACCTACCGGGACAGGGGCAATTCACCCCTCCACTTT. This translates into CASSTYRDRGNSPLHF. The chain carries TRBV7-9 and TRBJ1-6; 10 bases are shared with TRBD1. Per the germline V gene, CDR1 is SEHNR and CDR2 is FQNEAQ (reference sequence). The CDR3 contains 16 residues. After removal of 5 bases from V and 7 bases from J, the junction contained 8 bases not matched to a gene.

This clone was recorded only once. The V gene is TRBV18, the J gene TRBJ1-5, with 7 positions matching TRBD1. The V segment lost 5 bases and the J segment 5 bases; nucleotides outside the gene matches: 9. This CDR3 has 15 residues. The germline V gene has CDR1 KGHSH and CDR2 LQKENI. The CDR3 nucleotides are TGTGCCAGCTCAAGACAGGGTTCTTTTGATCAGCCCCAGCATTTT. Translation gives CASSRQGSFDQPQHF.

The rearrangement uses TRBV5-1 and TRBJ2-1, with 10 bases aligning to TRBD2. CDR1 and CDR2 from the germline V gene are SGHRS and YFSETQ. The CDR3 sequence is 16 residues long. Trimming cost V 4 bases and J 4 bases; bases outside gene matches: 8. The CDR3, as DNA: TGCGCCAGCAGCCCGGTACCTAGCGGGGGATACAATGAGCAGTTCTTC. Translating gives CASSPVPSGGYNEQFF.

The CDR3 sequence is CAWSREGNQPQHF. The DNA for the CDR3 is TGTGCCTGGAGCCGGGAGGGGAACCAGCCCCAGCATTTT. The rearrangement links TRBV30 to TRBJ1-5, with D maybe TRBD1 (5 bases). Germline-derived CDR1 and CDR2 are GTSNPN and SVGIG (reference sequence). V was trimmed by 3 bases and J by 7 bases, leaving 13 bases between them. The CDR3 is 13 residues long.

Turning to this clone: This same CDR3 is encoded by further DNA sequences in the sample. The DNA for the CDR3 is TGTGCCAGCAGCTTAGGCGGGATACAAGAGACCCAGTACTTC. Residues: CASSLGGIQETQYF. This sequence joins TRBV7-2 and TRBJ2-5, with a weak D call TRBD2 (6 bases). This CDR3 contains 14 residues. V was clipped by 1 base and J by 2 bases, with 8 bases between them. Per germline, CDR1 SGHTA and CDR2 FQGNSA.